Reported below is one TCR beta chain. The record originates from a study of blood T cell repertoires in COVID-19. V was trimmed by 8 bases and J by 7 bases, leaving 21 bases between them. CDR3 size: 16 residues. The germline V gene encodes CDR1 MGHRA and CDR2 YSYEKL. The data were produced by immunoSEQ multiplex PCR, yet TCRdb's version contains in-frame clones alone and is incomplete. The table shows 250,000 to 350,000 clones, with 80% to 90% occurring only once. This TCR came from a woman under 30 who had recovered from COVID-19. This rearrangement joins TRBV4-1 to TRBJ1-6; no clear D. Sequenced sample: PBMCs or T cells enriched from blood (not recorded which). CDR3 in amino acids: CASGYSSAEGNSPLHF. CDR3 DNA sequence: TGCGCCAGCGGCTACTCATCGGCCGAGGGAAATTCACCCCTCCACTTT.